This T cell receptor beta chain was recorded in a study of T cell repertoires in cytomegalovirus infection. Overall study: Well-studied HLA-B-restricted CMV epitopes were used in the study alongside recently identified HLA-C-restricted ones.

With respect to this clonotype: Its matching antigen is unknown.

The V and J ends lost 1 base and 8 bases respectively, with 17 bases between them. The CDR3 spans 15 residues. Looked up from germline, CDR1 is LGHNA and CDR2 is YSLEER. TCRdb called the reads again in MiXCR, with one record for every CDR3 protein. This table holds under 350,000 distinct CDR3 sequences, 20% to 25% found once. This material consisted of cultured PBMCs, taken from culture after CMV antigen stimulation. The clonotype comes from a human donor in good health (CMV status not recorded). Some clones in this sample may be carry-over from other donors' samples. The J gene is TRBJ1-2, the V gene TRBV4-3, with D possibly matching TRBD1 (6 bases). The CDR3 is CASSQAPGAVRGYTF. The CDR3 coding sequence is TGCGCCAGCAGCCAAGCGCCGGGGGCTGTAAGGGGCTACACCTTC.